This TCR beta chain emerged from a study of beta chain features in type 1 diabetes. This clone was seen a few times. Its cognate antigen is unknown. This CDR3 spans 14 amino acids. Germline-derived CDR1 and CDR2 are SGHNT and YYREEE (reference sequence). V shed 3 bases and J shed 0 bases, with 9 bases lying between them. Every isolated RNA sample was fully reverse transcribed, so sequencing captured expressed TCRB transcripts. Assay: immunoSEQ multiplex PCR; the TCRdb copy retains only in-frame clones and omits some. The sample holds 400,000 to 450,000 clones, approximately 15% seen once. Study results and caveats: Amplification by PCR could prefer shorter templates, with the same effect in patients and controls. Sequencing of cDNA might inflate the share of cells that strongly express TCR.

The sample comprised naive CD4+ T cells from blood. This TCR was sampled from a man younger than 40 in good health. V usage is TRBV5-4 and J usage is TRBJ2-5, with no clear D. CDR3 in amino acids: CASSSDGYQETQYF. The CDR3 DNA sequence: TGTGCCAGCAGCTCGGACGGTTACCAAGAGACCCAGTACTTC.